A single sample gave rise to the 27 T cell receptor beta chains below, sequenced in a study of blood T cell repertoires in COVID-19. Clones were read by immunoSEQ multiplex PCR, and TCRdb kept only the in-frame ones, dropping some. The table lists more than 110,000 clones, 78% of them singletons. The specimen was PBMCs or T cells enriched from blood (not recorded which). These receptors were collected from a woman in her forties or fifties who had recovered from COVID-19.

Only one count was recorded for this clone. The CDR3 region has the DNA TGTGCCACCAGTGGGGGCGACAGGGGCGATTATCAGCCCCAGCATTTT. Its protein is CATSGGDRGDYQPQHF. The chain uses TRBV24-1 and TRBJ1-5; 8 nucleotides align to TRBD1. The CDR3 contains 16 residues. CDR1 and CDR2 (germline): KGHDR, SFDVKD. V lost 5 bases, J lost 5 bases, and 10 bases stayed unmatched.

This chain links TRBV18 with TRBJ1-1, with 9 bases fitting TRBD1. V lost 6 bases and J lost 1; bases outside the gene matches: 12. CDR1 KGHSH and CDR2 LQKENI come from the germline V gene. This CDR3 spans 17 amino acids. CDR3 in amino acids: CASSGVGTGFGNTEAFF. Here the CDR3 DNA reads TGTGCCAGCTCCGGGGTCGGGACAGGGTTTGGGAACACTGAAGCTTTCTTT.

The chain joins TRBV4-2 to TRBJ2-3; TRBD2 aligns across 9 bases. V lost 0 bases, J lost 2 bases, and 6 bases stayed unmatched. Germline CDR1 and CDR2: LGHNA and YNFKEQ. CDR3 length: 17 amino acids. The CDR3 loop is CASSQEKGGGATDTQYF. CDR3 bases: TGTGCCAGCAGCCAAGAGAAGGGCGGGGGGGCCACAGATACGCAGTATTTT.

The rearrangement joins TRBV27 to TRBJ1-5; maybe TRBD1 (6 bases). Per the germline V gene, CDR1 is MNHEY and CDR2 is SMNVEV (reference sequence). V dropped 5 bases and J dropped 6 bases, with 17 bases sitting between them. This CDR3 is 15 amino acids long. The CDR3 DNA reads as TGTGCCAGCAGTCTAGTCAGGGGTTCTGGTCAGCCCCAGCATTTT. Amino acids: CASSLVRGSGQPQHF.

This chain connects TRBV2 to TRBJ1-2, with 8 nucleotides matching TRBD1. This CDR3 comprises 15 residues. Germline V gene sequence: CDR1 SNHLY, CDR2 FYNNEI. V was clipped by 3 bases and J by 6 bases; unmatched bases: 9. CDR3 sequence (DNA): TGTGCCAGCAGTGAGGGGGGCAGGGGGCATGATGGCTACACCTTC. As protein: CASSEGGRGHDGYTF.

The chain carries TRBV9 and TRBJ1-3; TRBD1 is a possible D gene (5 bases). The CDR3 is made up of 15 amino acids. Looked up from germline, CDR1 is SGDLS and CDR2 is YYNGEE. Trimming removed 2 bases from V and 3 bases from J, with 12 bases in between. This CDR3 reads CASSVMGGVGNTIYF. CDR3 nucleotides: TGTGCCAGCAGCGTGATGGGGGGTGTTGGAAACACCATATATTTT.

The V and J genes are TRBV6-6 and TRBJ2-5; D is possibly TRBD1 (6 bases). Germline V CDR1 and CDR2: MNHNY, SVGAGI (reference sequence). The length of the CDR3 is 15 residues. V was pared by 3 bases and J by 2 bases, with 13 bases between. CDR3: CASSYTGPLQETQYF. CDR3 nucleotides: TGTGCCAGCAGTTATACAGGGCCTCTTCAAGAGACCCAGTACTTC.

This clone was picked up one time. V usage is TRBV7-9 and J usage is TRBJ1-5, with no clear D. This CDR3 region has 14 residues. The ends were cut back, 0 bases at V and 1 base at J, with 4 bases in the middle. Germline V lookup: CDR1 SEHNR, CDR2 FQNEAQ (reference sequence). Here the CDR3 reads CASSLAGSNQPQHF. DNA for the CDR3: TGTGCCAGCAGCTTAGCGGGCAGCAATCAGCCCCAGCATTTT.

V gene TRBV5-6 combines with J gene TRBJ2-7; the D is unclear. Trimming removed 2 bases at V and 3 bases at J, with 3 bases between. This CDR3 has 11 amino acids. Germline CDR1 SGHDT, CDR2 YYEEEE. CDR3 bases: TGTGCCAGCAGCTTTAACTACGAGCAGTACTTC. Translation gives CASSFNYEQYF.

This clone was detected a few times. The chain joins TRBV2 to TRBJ1-2, with 9 bases fitting TRBD1. Germline trimming cut 5 bases from V and 8 bases from J; bases unmatched to any gene: 18. The germline V gene has CDR1 SNHLY and CDR2 FYNNEI. The CDR3 has 17 amino acids. As DNA, the CDR3 is TGTGCCAGCAGTCCGGCCTTGGTGACAGGGGGAGGTAAAGGCTACACCTTC. Translated, it gives CASSPALVTGGGKGYTF. The full variable domain, completed using reference TRBV2 and TRBJ1-2, is EPEVTQTPSHQVTQMGQEVILRCVPISNHLYFYWYRQILGQKVEFLVSFYNNEISEKSEIFDDQFSVERPDGSNFTLKIRSTKLEDSAMYFCASSPALVTGGGKGYTFGSGTRLTVV.

V gene TRBV5-6 combines with J gene TRBJ2-5; 14 bases line up with TRBD2. The CDR3 length is 18 residues. From germline, CDR1 is SGHDT and CDR2 YYEEEE. V shed 1 base and J 2 bases; nucleotides not matched to a gene: 7. The CDR3 protein is CASSLTARLAGGQETQYF. In nucleotides, the CDR3 is TGTGCCAGCAGCTTGACTGCCCGACTAGCGGGGGGGCAAGAGACCCAGTACTTC.

This clone appeared a few times. V and J are TRBV4-2 and TRBJ1-2; perhaps TRBD1 as D (6 bases). V lost 4 bases and J 4 bases, leaving 22 bases between the germline ends. This CDR3 has 17 residues. In germline, CDR1 is LGHNA, CDR2 YNFKEQ. The CDR3: CASSPRQALPMFYGYTF. In DNA, the CDR3 is TGTGCCAGCAGCCCTCGACAGGCATTACCCATGTTCTATGGCTACACCTTC.

The chain carries TRBV7-9 and TRBJ2-7, with 7 bases fitting TRBD1. This CDR3 spans 14 amino acids. Germline CDR1 reads SEHNR; CDR2 reads FQNEAQ (reference sequence). The V segment lost 5 bases and the J segment 0 bases; nucleotides outside the gene matches: 4. The chain's CDR3 is CASSQQGSSYEQYF. CDR3 DNA: TGTGCCAGCAGCCAACAGGGGAGCTCCTACGAGCAGTACTTC.

The chain employs TRBV11-3 and TRBJ2-5; TRBD2 matches 12 bases. This CDR3 spans 16 amino acids. Germline CDR1 reads SGHNT; CDR2 reads YENEEA. Unmatched junction bases numbered 5, after V lost 5 bases and J lost 1 base. For the CDR3, the DNA is TGTGCCAGCAGCAGAGGACTAGCGGGGACCCAAGAGACCCAGTACTTC. Its protein is CASSRGLAGTQETQYF.

The sample holds one count of this clone. The chain uses TRBV12-3 or TRBV12-4 and TRBJ2-1, with no clear D. There are 12 residues in the CDR3. With 0 bases removed from V and 7 bases from J, the gap between germline ends came to 4 bases. The CDR3 region is CASSLARNEQFF. The CDR3 DNA follows: TGTGCCAGCAGTTTAGCGCGAAATGAGCAGTTCTTC.

The rearrangement uses TRBV6-5 and TRBJ2-7; D gene unclear. Germline V gene sequence: CDR1 MNHEY, CDR2 SVGAGI. Trimming stripped 5 bases from V and 5 bases from J, with 13 bases between. The CDR3 covers 13 residues. This CDR3 reads CASSKSNYHEQYV. In nucleotides, the CDR3 is TGTGCCAGCAGTAAATCGAACTATCACGAGCAGTACGTC.

This clone was detected once. This chain joins TRBV19 and TRBJ2-3; 7 positions agree with TRBD2. In germline, CDR1 is LNHDA, CDR2 SQIVND (reference sequence). This CDR3 spans 16 amino acids. The V segment lost 5 bases and the J segment 0 bases; nucleotides outside the gene matches: 8. This CDR3 is CASSPASGRSTDTQYF. The CDR3 DNA reads TGTGCCAGTAGTCCCGCTAGCGGTCGAAGCACAGATACGCAGTATTTT.

This clone came up many times. This rearrangement joins TRBV18 to TRBJ1-5; D not resolved. The CDR3 is 14 amino acids. Germline V CDR1 and CDR2: KGHSH, LQKENI. V lost 6 bases and J 5 bases, leaving 14 bases between the germline ends. This CDR3 reads CASSRVRGYQPQHF. DNA for the CDR3: TGTGCCAGCTCCCGGGTTCGGGGATATCAGCCCCAGCATTTT.

A word on this clone: Other DNA variants within this sample encode the same CDR3. The chain employs TRBV7-9 and TRBJ1-2, with 9 bases fitting TRBD1. Germline CDR1 and CDR2: SEHNR and FQNEAQ (reference sequence). CDR3 size: 14 residues. V lost 5 bases to trimming and J lost 4 bases; unmatched junction nucleotides: 5. CDR3 protein: CASSAGTGTYGYTF. CDR3 DNA: TGTGCCAGCAGCGCCGGGACAGGGACCTATGGCTACACCTTC.

This rearrangement joins TRBV12-5 to TRBJ2-3; 7 bases match TRBD2. Germline trimming cut 2 bases from V and 4 bases from J; bases unmatched to any gene: 12. The germline V gene encodes CDR1 LGHNT and CDR2 FRNRAP. The CDR3 runs 17 residues. The CDR3 is CASGLTTTSSQADTQYF. The CDR3 nucleotides read TGTGCTAGTGGTTTGACCACGACTAGCTCTCAGGCAGATACGCAGTATTTT.

There are a few counts of this clone. The chain employs TRBV25-1 and TRBJ1-3; 7 positions agree with TRBD1. CDR3 size: 17 residues. Trimming removed 4 bases from V and 4 bases from J; junction bases left unmatched: 13. The germline CDR1 and CDR2 sequences are MGHDK and SYGVNS. This CDR3 reads CASSGQGTYHGGNTIYF. DNA of the CDR3: TGTGCCAGCAGTGGACAGGGAACCTACCATGGGGGAAACACCATATATTTT.

This clone was recorded once. This chain links TRBV19 with TRBJ1-1, with TRBD1 matching over 7 bases. The CDR3 covers 14 residues. Trimming at V came to 5 bases and at J to 7 bases, leaving 10 bases not matched to a gene. Germline CDR1 and CDR2: LNHDA and SQIVND (reference sequence). The CDR3 bases are TGTGCCAGTAGTGCTGACAGGGTCCTCGGTGAAGCTTTCTTT. Protein sequence: CASSADRVLGEAFF.

The chain recombines TRBV24-1 with TRBJ1-5; TRBD1 matches at 7 bases. Looked up from germline, CDR1 is KGHDR and CDR2 is SFDVKD. J lost 0 bases, V lost 5 bases, and 6 bases had no gene match. This CDR3 is built from 16 residues. The CDR3 region has the DNA TGTGCCACCAGTGGCACAACAGGGGATAGCAATCAGCCCCAGCATTTT. Translation: CATSGTTGDSNQPQHF.

The V and J genes are TRBV24-1 and TRBJ1-5, with D tentatively TRBD1 (6 bases). V dropped 9 bases and J dropped 4 bases, with 12 bases sitting between them. Germline V CDR1 and CDR2: KGHDR, SFDVKD. The length of the CDR3 is 13 residues. CDR3 protein: CATAGDGNQPQHF. CDR3 nucleotides: TGTGCCACCGCAGGGGATGGAAATCAGCCCCAGCATTTT.

The rearrangement links TRBV29-1 to TRBJ2-5; 10 positions agree with TRBD2. Germline V lookup: CDR1 SQVTM, CDR2 ANQGSEA. The CDR3 consists of 14 residues. The V segment lost 1 base and the J segment 4 bases; nucleotides outside the gene matches: 3. CDR3 sequence (DNA): TGCAGCGTTGAAGGAGCGGGGGGGCCAGAGACCCAGTACTTC. Translating it yields CSVEGAGGPETQYF.

This clone was counted only a few times. The chain has TRBV28 and TRBJ1-1; possible D gene TRBD1, 6 bases. Germline V gives CDR1 MDHEN, CDR2 SYDVKM. This CDR3 contains 16 residues. V dropped 3 bases and J dropped 5 bases, with 19 bases sitting between them. In DNA, the CDR3 is TGTGCCAGCAGTTTTTTGGGAGGGGGAGTATCGACTGAAGCTTTCTTT. Its protein is CASSFLGGGVSTEAFF.

V usage is TRBV11-2 and J usage is TRBJ1-2; TRBD1 aligns across 9 bases. The germline V gene has CDR1 SGHAT and CDR2 FQNNGV. The J segment lost 3 bases and the V segment lost 1 base, leaving 3 bases of the junction unmatched. This CDR3 is 15 amino acids long. As DNA, the CDR3 is TGTGCCAGCAGCTTAGGGACAGGGGTGGACTATGGCTACACCTTC. Protein sequence: CASSLGTGVDYGYTF.